One sample yielded the 5 T cell receptor beta chains listed below, sequenced in a study of identical twins. Via MiXCR, TCRdb re-called the 5' RACE reads, giving one row per CDR3 protein. The data contain 280,000 or so distinct CDR3 sequences, roughly 8.6% of them singletons. These sequences were also reported in another study, on yellow fever vaccine responses in identical twins.

The sequenced sample was memory (CD45RO+) T cells sorted from blood. These receptors were taken from a woman younger than 35 in good health.

This clonotype came up a few times. The chain combines TRBV29-1 with TRBJ1-1; tentative D call: TRBD1 (5 bases). V lost 1 base and J 4 bases, leaving 10 bases between the germline ends. Germline CDR1 reads SQVTM; CDR2 reads ANQGSEA. The CDR3 runs to 13 residues. DNA for the CDR3: TGCAGCGTTGAAGGTTCAGGGAGCACTGAAGCTTTCTTT. Its translation: CSVEGSGSTEAFF.

This clonotype turned up a few times. The gene calls are TRBV27 and TRBJ2-7; TRBD1 might be the D (6 bases). The CDR3 is 14 residues long. CDR1 is MNHEY, CDR2 SMNVEV, per germline (reference sequence). Trimming pared 3 bases from V and 2 bases from J, leaving 11 bases between. The DNA for the CDR3 is TGTGCCAGCAGTTTGGTAGGGGACACCTACGAGCAGTACTTC. Protein: CASSLVGDTYEQYF.

This clonotype turned up a few times. The CDR3 bases are TGCAGTGCCCCTGGTAGCGGGGGGACCTGGGAGCTGTTTTTT. Its protein is CSAPGSGGTWELFF. The chain uses TRBV20-1 and TRBJ2-2; 10 bases map to TRBD2. This CDR3 spans 14 amino acids. Germline V gives CDR1 DFQATT, CDR2 SNEGSKA (reference sequence). The junction had 10 bases not matched to a gene; V was cut back by 6 bases and J by 9 bases.

This rearrangement joins TRBV3-1 to TRBJ1-2; 8 nucleotides align to TRBD1. The V gene end was trimmed by 1 base and the J gene end by 7 bases; junction bases not matched to a gene: 2. Germline assignment: CDR1 LGHDT and CDR2 YNNKEL (reference sequence). The CDR3 consists of 13 residues. The CDR3 nucleotides read TGTGCCAGCAGCCAAGGTGGGACAGGTGGCTACACCTTC. Protein product: CASSQGGTGGYTF.

The sample holds many counts of this clonotype. The chain couples TRBV12-3 or TRBV12-4 to TRBJ1-1; D possibly corresponds to TRBD1 (6 bases). The V and J ends lost 6 bases and 2 bases respectively, with 10 bases between them. The CDR3 consists of 13 residues. The CDR3 region has the DNA TGTGCCAGCAGGGAACAGGGAAACACTGAAGCTTTCTTT. Protein sequence: CASREQGNTEAFF.